A single sample gave rise to the 9 T cell receptor beta chains below, sequenced in a study of post-analysis software for immune sequencing data. Unique molecular identifiers featured in each of the TCR beta cDNA libraries. MiXCR was run by TCRdb on the PCR reads, yielding one entry per CDR3 protein. The sample lists about 460,000 distinct CDR3 sequences, less than 45% seen once, with around an eighth in the top ten. Study-wide findings and caveats: There were about five TRBV segments more frequent in patients than controls, and TRBV5-6, TRBV5-1 and TRBV20-1 were among them.

These receptors' targets are unknown. Sequencing was performed on blood. All receptors derive from a girl aged 5-17 years with multiple sclerosis.

The rearrangement uses TRBV4-1 and TRBJ2-7; D may be TRBD2 (5 bases). V lost 0 bases and J 5 bases, leaving 14 bases between the germline ends. Germline lookup yields CDR1 MGHRA and CDR2 YSYEKL. CDR3 size: 15 residues. The CDR3 coding sequence is TGCGCCAGCAGCCAAGATTCGAATTCCGGGAACGAGCAGTACTTC. Its translation: CASSQDSNSGNEQYF.

This clonotype turned up a few times. The chain uses TRBV29-1 and TRBJ2-3, with TRBD1 as a possible D gene (5 bases). The V gene's germline CDR1 is SQVTM and CDR2 ANQGSEA. CDR3 length: 13 amino acids. V lost 4 bases and J lost 2, with 10 bases in between. CDR3 residues: CSVGGSATDTQYF. DNA of the CDR3: TGCAGCGTTGGGGGCTCCGCCACAGATACGCAGTATTTT.

Concerning this clonotype: At one boundary the junction diverges from the germline segment, which might be a read error. The chain uses TRBV4-1 and TRBJ1-1; D gene uncertain. Germline CDR1 and CDR2: MGHRA and YSYEKL. This CDR3 is 14 amino acids long. CDR3 residues: CASGHISMNTEAFF. Written as DNA, the CDR3 is TGCGCCAGCGGCCATATAAGCATGAACACTGAAGCTTTCTTT.

V and J are TRBV5-1 and TRBJ2-7, with no clear D. CDR3 size: 18 residues. Per the germline V gene, CDR1 is SGHRS and CDR2 is YFSETQ. Trimming shortened V by 0 bases and J by 1 base, and 20 bases separated the two germline ends. CDR3 in amino acids: CASSLALGSQAESYEQYF. In nucleotides, the CDR3 is TGCGCCAGCAGCTTGGCCCTGGGCAGTCAGGCCGAATCCTACGAGCAGTACTTC.

The CDR3 sequence is CASSSRLAKNIQYF. CDR3 nucleotides: TGTGCCAGCAGTTCCCGTCTAGCCAAAAACATTCAGTACTTC. The chain recombines TRBV6-5 with TRBJ2-4, with D uncertain. The V end was cut by 4 bases, the J end by 0 bases, with 7 bases between. Germline CDR1 MNHEY, CDR2 SVGAGI. The CDR3 spans 14 residues.

Many counts were recorded for this clonotype. The rearrangement joins TRBV20-1 to TRBJ2-1; 7 bases map to TRBD1. CDR1 is DFQATT, CDR2 SNEGSKA, per germline (reference sequence). CDR3 length: 14 residues. CDR3 region: CSPQRDRGYNEQFF. The DNA for the CDR3 is TGCAGCCCTCAAAGGGACAGAGGCTACAATGAGCAGTTCTTC.

The chain couples TRBV5-1 to TRBJ2-7, with 9 bases aligning to TRBD1. The CDR3 has 14 amino acids. Germline CDR1 and CDR2: SGHRS and YFSETQ. The junction had 7 bases not matched to a gene; V was cut back by 7 bases and J by 2 bases. DNA for the CDR3: TGCGCCAGCCAGTCCGGGACAGGGACCTACGAGCAGTACTTC. This gives the protein CASQSGTGTYEQYF.

Regarding this clonotype: The junction departs from the called germline gene at one end, perhaps through a read error. The V call is TRBV27, the J call TRBJ2-4, with D perhaps TRBD1 (6 bases). Gene TRBJ2-7 matches the end of the DNA better, so the J call may be wrong. This CDR3 contains 13 residues. Germline V gives CDR1 MNHEY, CDR2 SMNVEV (reference sequence). The CDR3: CAGSLTGFYEQYF. In DNA, the CDR3 is TGTGCCGGCAGTTTGACAGGATTCTACGAGCAGTACTTC.

This clonotype was seen a handful of times. The chain carries TRBV4-2 and TRBJ2-7; TRBD1 aligns across 7 bases. The CDR3 is 16 residues long. Unmatched junction bases numbered 8, after V lost 0 bases and J lost 3 bases. Germline loops: CDR1 LGHNA, CDR2 YNFKEQ. The CDR3 bases are TGTGCCAGCAGCCAAGATCCAGGGACAGAAGTCTACGAGCAGTACTTC. Its translation: CASSQDPGTEVYEQYF.